One sample yielded the 8 T cell receptor beta chains listed below, sequenced in a study of cytomegalovirus exposure and HLA in healthy donors. This PCR relied on a set of 60 Vbeta primers and 13 Jbeta primers. Sequencing was performed with immunoSEQ multiplex PCR; in TCRdb, only in-frame clones are kept and a portion is missing. Here the sample spans about 160,000 clones, 65% to 80% being singletons. Sequenced input: PBMCs. The receptors derive from a man between 40 and 49 years old in good health and CMV-seronegative.

The chain employs TRBV19 and TRBJ1-5; D ambiguous. This CDR3 spans 15 amino acids. The V and J ends lost 5 bases and 0 bases respectively, with 11 bases between them. Germline CDR1 reads LNHDA; CDR2 reads SQIVND (reference sequence). CDR3 loop: CASSPMTYSNQPQHF. The CDR3, as DNA: TGTGCCAGTAGTCCAATGACTTATAGCAATCAGCCCCAGCATTTT.

The chain has TRBV10-3 and TRBJ2-1; 8 positions match TRBD1. Looked up from germline, CDR1 is ENHRY and CDR2 is SYGVKD. V was pared by 0 bases and J by 4 bases, with 5 bases of the junction left unmatched. This CDR3 is 16 amino acids long. The CDR3 spells CAISESTRDRYNEQFF. In nucleotides, the CDR3 is TGTGCCATCAGTGAGTCAACTAGGGACAGGTACAATGAGCAGTTCTTC.

This clone was counted between two and nine times. The J gene is TRBJ2-2, the V gene TRBV9; perhaps TRBD1 as D (6 bases). V lost 0 bases and J lost 3, with 18 bases in between. The germline gives CDR1 SGDLS, CDR2 YYNGEE. This CDR3 spans 18 amino acids. In nucleotides, the CDR3 is TGTGCCAGCAGCGTAGAAAAGAAGACAGGATTGGACACCGGGGAGCTGTTTTTT. It yields the protein CASSVEKKTGLDTGELFF.

On this clone: Distinct nucleotide sequences in the sample also encode this CDR3. The chain joins TRBV7-6 to TRBJ1-5; D perhaps matches TRBD1 (5 bases). The V and J ends lost 3 bases and 6 bases respectively, with 15 bases between them. The CDR3 covers 15 residues. Germline loops: CDR1 SGHVS, CDR2 FNYEAQ. CDR3 amino acids: CASSLGGGGFQPQHF. The DNA of the CDR3 is TGTGCCAGCAGCTTGGGGGGGGGAGGGTTTCAGCCCCAGCATTTT. Complete variable domain (other parts from reference TRBV7-6 and TRBJ1-5): GAGVSQSPRYKVTKRGQDVALRCDPISGHVSLYWYRQALGQGPEFLTYFNYEAQQDKSGLPNDRFSAERPEGSISTLTIQRTEQRDSAMYRCASSLGGGGFQPQHFGDGTRLSIL.

The rearrangement uses TRBV5-1 and TRBJ1-1, with 7 positions matching TRBD1. The germline V gene has CDR1 SGHRS and CDR2 YFSETQ. V lost 3 bases to trimming and J lost 2 bases; unmatched junction nucleotides: 13. The CDR3 has 17 amino acids. The CDR3 DNA reads as TGCGCCAGCAGCTGGGCCTCGGGACAGCCACTAAACACTGAAGCTTTCTTT. Its protein product is CASSWASGQPLNTEAFF. Full variable domain (outside the CDR3, taken from reference TRBV5-1 and TRBJ1-1): KAGVTQTPRYLIKTRGQQVTLSCSPISGHRSVSWYQQTPGQGLQFLFEYFSETQRNKGNFPGRFSGRQFSNSRSEMNVSTLELGDSALYLCASSWASGQPLNTEAFFGQGTRLTVV.

This chain connects TRBV7-9 to TRBJ1-1, with TRBD1 identical over 8 bases. Per germline, CDR1 SEHNR and CDR2 FQNEAQ (reference sequence). The junction had 9 bases not matched to a gene; V was cut back by 5 bases and J by 4 bases. CDR3 length equals 15 residues. The CDR3 bases are TGTGCCAGCAGCCCTGTCAGGGGGCCGGGCACTGAAGCTTTCTTT. The encoded protein is CASSPVRGPGTEAFF. The full variable domain, rest sourced from reference TRBV7-9 and TRBJ1-1, is DTGVSQNPRHKITKRGQNVTFRCDPISEHNRLYWYRQTLGQGPEFLTYFQNEAQLEKSRLLSDRFSAERPKGSFSTLEIQRTEQGDSAMYLCASSPVRGPGTEAFFGQGTRLTVV.

This chain's CDR3 is CASSIGQGTNYGYTF. CDR3 nucleotides: TGTGCCAGCAGCATCGGACAGGGGACTAACTATGGCTACACCTTC. V and J are TRBV11-2 and TRBJ1-2; 9 bases map to TRBD1. Germline loops: CDR1 SGHAT, CDR2 FQNNGV. V trimming: 5 bases; J trimming: 0 bases; junction bases outside the gene matches: 4. The CDR3 has 15 residues.

This clone was counted between two and nine times. V usage is TRBV6-1 and J usage is TRBJ2-1; 10 nucleotides align to TRBD1. CDR3 length: 13 residues. J gave up 3 bases and V 8 bases, and 1 base lay outside the gene matches. In germline, CDR1 is MNHNS, CDR2 SASEGT. The CDR3 here is CASGTGDYNEQFF. The CDR3 DNA reads TGTGCCAGCGGGACAGGGGACTACAATGAGCAGTTCTTC.